This section outlines one T cell receptor (beta chain) sequence together with its context. Priming with a constant-region primer yielded TCR beta cDNA from 500 ng total RNA. Generation of the TCR beta libraries relied on three nested multiplex PCR rounds using slightly modified ARM-PCR. In the first two PCR rounds, TRBV1-TRBV30 forward primers were paired with a C-beta reverse primer, and each round lasted roughly 10 cycles. TCRdb independently ran MiXCR on the multiplex PCR reads; one entry per CDR3 protein. This table has about 320,000 distinct CDR3 sequences, 60% to 80% appearing once. The V segment lost 8 bases and the J segment 7 bases; nucleotides outside the gene matches: 12. Germline CDR1 and CDR2: MNHNY and SVGAGI (reference sequence). CDR3 size: 15 residues. Extraction also yielded germline DNA, while blood RNA was obtained from unsorted whole blood. The data belong to a study of tumor-infiltrating lymphocytes in primary liver carcinoma.

The sample comprised peripheral blood. The clonotype comes from a man aged 35-49 years with primary liver carcinoma and hepatitis B virus infection. V usage is TRBV6-6 and J usage is TRBJ2-1; 9 positions agree with TRBD2. This chain's CDR3 is CASRLSAGGPNEQFF. The CDR3 bases are TGTGCCAGCCGCCTTTCGGCGGGAGGGCCGAATGAGCAGTTCTTC.